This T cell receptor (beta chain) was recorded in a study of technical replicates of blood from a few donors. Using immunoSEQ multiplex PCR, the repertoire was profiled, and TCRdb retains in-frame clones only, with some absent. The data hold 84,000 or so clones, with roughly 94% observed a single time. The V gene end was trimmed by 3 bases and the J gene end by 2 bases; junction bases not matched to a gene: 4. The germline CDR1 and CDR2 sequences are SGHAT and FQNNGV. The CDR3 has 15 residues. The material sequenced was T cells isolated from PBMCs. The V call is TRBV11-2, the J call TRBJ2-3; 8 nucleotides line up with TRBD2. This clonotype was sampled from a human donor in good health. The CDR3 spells CASSLASGFTDTQYF. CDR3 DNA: TGTGCCAGCAGCTTGGCTAGCGGGTTCACAGATACGCAGTATTTT.